This T cell receptor (beta chain) was obtained from a study of shared clonotypes between healthy human individuals. TCRdb's copy holds only in-frame clones and misses some; the assay was immunoSEQ multiplex PCR. The data show 490,000 or so clones, with less than 80% seen just once and approximately 12% held by the top ten. The CDR3 contains 19 residues. Germline lookup yields CDR1 MGHRA and CDR2 YSYEKL. The J segment lost 2 bases and the V segment lost 4 bases, leaving 9 bases of the junction unmatched. The TCR originated in a woman in her 40s in good health. Some clones in this sample may be carry-over from other donors' samples. This rearrangement joins TRBV4-1 to TRBJ2-6; 12 nucleotides align to TRBD2. Sequenced input: PBMCs. In DNA, the CDR3 is TGCGCCAGCAGCCCAGGACTAGCGGGATATACCCCTGGGGCCAACGTCCTGACTTTC. Residues: CASSPGLAGYTPGANVLTF.